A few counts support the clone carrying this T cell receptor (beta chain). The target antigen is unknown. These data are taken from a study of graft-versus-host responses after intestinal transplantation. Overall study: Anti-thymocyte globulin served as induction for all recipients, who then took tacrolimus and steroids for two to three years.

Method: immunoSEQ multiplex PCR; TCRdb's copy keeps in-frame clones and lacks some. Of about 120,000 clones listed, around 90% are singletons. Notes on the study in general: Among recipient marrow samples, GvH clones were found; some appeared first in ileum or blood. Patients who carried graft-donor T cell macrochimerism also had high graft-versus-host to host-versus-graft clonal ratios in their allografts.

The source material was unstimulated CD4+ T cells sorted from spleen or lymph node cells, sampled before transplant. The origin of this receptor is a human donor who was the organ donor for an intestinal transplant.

The CDR3 protein is CASSLAGGYTF. The DNA of the CDR3 is TGTGCCAGCAGCTTAGCCGGGGGCTACACCTTC. The V call is TRBV7-8, the J call TRBJ1-2, with D uncertain. V was cut by 0 bases and J by 8 bases, with 4 bases left in between. The CDR3 extends over 11 amino acids. Germline-derived CDR1 and CDR2 are SGHVS and FQNEAQ.